A single sample gave rise to the 16 T cell receptor beta chains below, sequenced in a study of T-cell memory formation after mild COVID-19. MiXCR was run by TCRdb on the 5' RACE reads, yielding one entry per CDR3 protein. The sample records 350,000 to 500,000 distinct CDR3 sequences, about a sixth being singletons. The sample comprised PBMCs or a T cell subset sorted from them (not recorded which). The receptors originated from a man between 18 and 29 years old who had mild COVID-19 (a few samples of this study predate the infection). Cell type and time point are not known.

The table lists this clonotype with a few counts. The chain carries TRBV15 and TRBJ1-1; D possibly corresponds to TRBD1 (5 bases). CDR1 and CDR2 from the germline V gene are LNHNV and YYDKDF (reference sequence). Trimming left V 9 bases short and J 0 bases short, with 11 bases between. The CDR3 is 13 amino acids. The CDR3 is CATGPGVNTEAFF. In nucleotides, the CDR3 is TGTGCCACGGGGCCCGGGGTGAACACTGAAGCTTTCTTT.

The chain carries TRBV6-6 and TRBJ1-1; D uncertain. The CDR3 consists of 12 residues. Germline CDR1 MNHNY, CDR2 SVGAGI (reference sequence). The V and J ends lost 10 bases and 0 bases respectively, with 9 bases between them. CDR3 sequence reads: CAINQLNTEAFF. In DNA, the CDR3 is TGTGCCATAAATCAACTGAACACTGAAGCTTTCTTT.

The chain links TRBV3-1 to TRBJ2-7, with a weak D call TRBD2 (6 bases). The CDR3 has 15 amino acids. Trimming took 0 bases from V and 1 from J, leaving 10 bases between them. Per the germline V gene, CDR1 is LGHDT and CDR2 is YNNKEL (reference sequence). CDR3 amino acids: CASSQDWRESYEQYF. The CDR3 coding sequence is TGTGCCAGCAGCCAAGATTGGAGGGAATCCTACGAGCAGTACTTC.

This clonotype appeared many times. This chain connects TRBV23-1 to TRBJ2-3; D gene uncertain. TRBV23-1 is an ORF for which the function is uncertain. V was cut by 7 bases and J by 2 bases, with 7 bases left in between. The CDR3 extends over 12 amino acids. In DNA, the CDR3 is TGCGCCAGCATGGGTCCCACAGATACGCAGTATTTT. As protein: CASMGPTDTQYF.

This sequence joins TRBV11-2 and TRBJ2-1; 8 bases agree with TRBD1. V trimming: 5 bases; J trimming: 9 bases; junction bases outside the gene matches: 9. CDR3 length: 14 residues. Germline lookup yields CDR1 SGHAT and CDR2 FQNNGV. CDR3 region: CASSPGQGAIEQFF. DNA for the CDR3: TGTGCCAGCAGCCCGGGGCAGGGGGCGATTGAGCAGTTCTTC. The variable domain in full, with the rest retrieved from reference TRBV11-2 and TRBJ2-1, is EAGVAQSPRYKIIEKRQSVAFWCNPISGHATLYWYQQILGQGPKLLIQFQNNGVVDDSQLPKDRFSAERLKGVDSTLKIQPAKLEDSAVYLCASSPGQGAIEQFFGPGTRLTVL.

This clonotype was counted a few times. J is TRBJ1-6 and V is TRBV27; TRBD1 is a possible D gene (5 bases). V was clipped by 2 bases and J by 9 bases, with 8 bases between them. CDR3 size: 13 residues. From germline, CDR1 is MNHEY and CDR2 SMNVEV (reference sequence). The CDR3, as DNA: TGTGCCAGCAGTTTAAACGGGGCTTCACCCCTCCACTTT. Protein product: CASSLNGASPLHF.

This clonotype was picked up a small number of times. The chain combines TRBV6-6 with TRBJ1-1; 11 nucleotides match TRBD1. CDR3 length: 17 residues. Trimming took 5 bases from V and 4 from J; bases not matched to a gene: 12. The germline gives CDR1 MNHNY, CDR2 SVGAGI (reference sequence). The CDR3 bases are TGTGCCAGCAGTACACCAAGGACAGGGGGCGCGGGCACTGAAGCTTTCTTT. Translated, it gives CASSTPRTGGAGTEAFF.

The V gene is TRBV20-1, the J gene TRBJ1-1; TRBD1 is a possible D gene (6 bases). CDR1 is DFQATT and CDR2 is SNEGSKA in the germline V gene (reference sequence). This CDR3 spans 15 amino acids. The V gene lost 6 bases and the J gene lost 1 base, with 18 bases spanning the gap. CDR3 region: CSARQGLGGNTEAFF. CDR3 bases: TGCAGTGCCAGACAAGGCCTAGGGGGGAACACTGAAGCTTTCTTT.

This clonotype turned up a few times. The V call is TRBV12-3 or TRBV12-4, the J call TRBJ1-5; TRBD1 might be the D (5 bases). There are 12 residues in the CDR3. The V gene lost 7 bases and the J gene lost 9 bases, with 13 bases spanning the gap. The CDR3 is CASTPGGGPQHF. CDR3 sequence (DNA): TGTGCCAGCACCCCAGGTGGGGGGCCCCAGCATTTT.

This chain links TRBV6-2 or TRBV6-3 with TRBJ1-5; no clear D gene. Trimming removed 6 bases from V and 1 base from J, with 10 bases in between. The CDR3 is 14 amino acids. Germline CDR1 MNHEY, CDR2 SVGEGT. The DNA for the CDR3 is TGTGCCAGCAGCTCCCTGGGGAGCAATCAGCCCCAGCATTTT. Translated: CASSSLGSNQPQHF.

The chain joins TRBV5-4 to TRBJ1-1; possible D gene TRBD1, 5 bases. With 2 bases removed from V and 3 bases from J, the gap between germline ends came to 17 bases. Germline V gene lookup returns CDR1 SGHNT and CDR2 YYREEE (reference sequence). This CDR3 is 16 amino acids long. The CDR3 protein is CASSLGGVGGDTEAFF. CDR3 DNA: TGTGCCAGCAGCTTAGGAGGAGTGGGAGGGGACACTGAAGCTTTCTTT.

This clonotype showed up many times. The V call is TRBV27, the J call TRBJ2-7, with a possible D match to TRBD2 (6 bases). This CDR3 is built from 13 residues. Germline CDR1 reads MNHEY; CDR2 reads SMNVEV (reference sequence). The germline V and J ends were trimmed by 6 bases and 1 base, with 10 bases remaining between them. The CDR3 DNA is TGTGCCAGCAGCTTCGGGGGTTCCTACGAGCAGTACTTC. The encoded protein is CASSFGGSYEQYF.

This clonotype was seen a handful of times. The V gene is TRBV2, the J gene TRBJ2-7; D unclear. Germline assignment: CDR1 SNHLY and CDR2 FYNNEI. The V gene lost 1 base and the J gene lost 2 bases, with 9 bases spanning the gap. This CDR3 spans 14 amino acids. The CDR3 DNA sequence: TGTGCCAGCAGTGAAGACTTTCAAGCCTACGAGCAGTACTTC. Its protein is CASSEDFQAYEQYF. The full variable domain, with the rest looked up from reference TRBV2 and TRBJ2-7, is EPEVTQTPSHQVTQMGQEVILRCVPISNHLYFYWYRQILGQKVEFLVSFYNNEISEKSEIFDDQFSVERPDGSNFTLKIRSTKLEDSAMYFCASSEDFQAYEQYFGPGTRLTVT.

The chain is built from TRBV7-8 and TRBJ1-5; D not resolved. The V end was cut by 0 bases, the J end by 5 bases, with 8 bases between. This CDR3 is built from 14 residues. Germline V gene lookup returns CDR1 SGHVS and CDR2 FQNEAQ. CDR3 nucleotides: TGTGCCAGCAGCTTAGCAGGGTGGGATCAGCCCCAGCATTTT. The encoded protein is CASSLAGWDQPQHF.

This clonotype turned up a few times. This chain joins TRBV4-2 and TRBJ2-7; 9 bases align to TRBD1. CDR1 and CDR2 (germline): LGHNA, YNFKEQ. With 2 bases clipped from V and 1 base from J, the junction kept 3 bases outside the gene matches. CDR3 size: 15 residues. CDR3: CASSQLGQGSYEQYF. CDR3 coding DNA: TGTGCCAGCAGCCAACTGGGACAGGGATCCTACGAGCAGTACTTC.

This chain joins TRBV7-2 and TRBJ1-5; D uncertain. CDR3 length: 14 residues. Trimming removed 4 bases from V and 0 bases from J, with 7 bases in between. CDR1 SGHTA and CDR2 FQGNSA come from the germline V gene. In DNA, the CDR3 is TGTGCCAGCAGCTATCGGGCTAGCAATCAGCCCCAGCATTTT. It is translated as CASSYRASNQPQHF.